The present T cell receptor beta chain was sequenced within a study of TIL therapy for anti-PD-1-resistant metastatic lung cancer. Study context: Progressing patients received lymphodepletion, expanded TIL infusion and IL-2. Half of patients were current or former smokers.

Trimming removed 4 bases at V and 4 bases at J, with 12 bases between. Germline V gene lookup returns CDR1 GTSNPN and CDR2 SVGIG (reference sequence). The CDR3 is made up of 13 amino acids. Study results and caveats: After infusion, TIL clonotypes partly replaced peripheral T cells and declined over months.

The time point denotes: pre-treatment sample, taken before nivolumab and TIL therapy. Patients were adults with stage 4 NSCLC. This was the immunoSEQ v3 assay. Repertoires were generated with immunoSEQ multiplex PCR, while TCRdb's copy carries only in-frame clones and drops some. The sample yields approximately 50,000 clones, about 80% seen once. This clone came up once. Its antigen is currently unknown. This sequence joins TRBV30 and TRBJ2-3; the D is unclear. The material was blood, obtained at baseline. This TCR was sampled from a man between 65 and 85 years old with non-small cell lung cancer. The CDR3 here is CAWTPGGPDTQYF. The DNA for the CDR3 is TGTGCCTGGACCCCCGGCGGCCCAGATACGCAGTATTTT.